A single T cell receptor (beta chain) is shown here with its context. Method: immunoSEQ multiplex PCR; TCRdb's copy keeps in-frame clones and lacks some. The data contain 210,000 or so clones, 80% of them singletons. This specimen belongs to a study of blood T cell repertoires in COVID-19. This CDR3 is 13 amino acids long. The V gene's germline CDR1 is SNHLY and CDR2 FYNNEI. Trimming removed 9 bases from V and 5 bases from J, with 15 bases in between. The chain has TRBV2 and TRBJ2-3; D might be TRBD1 (5 bases). The clonotype originates from a man aged 30 to 39 with acute COVID-19. The sample comprised PBMCs or T cells enriched from blood (not recorded which). CDR3 nucleotides: TGTGCCAGGGGGCGGACCATAGGAGATACGCAGTATTTT. It specifies CARGRTIGDTQYF.